Described below is a single T cell receptor (beta chain) sequence and its context. This clonotype was counted between two and nine times. This receptor's antigen is unknown. Base qualities are missing; no much larger clone stands one base away. Taken from the germline V gene, the CDR1 and CDR2 loops are SGHRS and YFSETQ. Reading from cysteine to phenylalanine, the CDR3 counts 18 amino acids. The CDR3 DNA has 54 bases and is translated from base 1. To demonstrate the VDJtools post-analysis software, TCR beta repertoires were profiled from the peripheral blood of more than ten young patients with multiple sclerosis. The multiple sclerosis patients were children and adolescents between roughly 6 and 17 years of age. The sample is drawn from a study of post-analysis software for immune sequencing data (dated by TCRdb to between 2014 and 2017). Background on the whole study: Recorded disease courses included relapsing-remitting, secondary progressive and progressive-relapsing multiple sclerosis, with some patients lacking subtype annotation. Patient repertoires were compared against roughly 10 previously published healthy control repertoires from donors aged roughly 6 to 26 years. A subset of samples was prepared in parallel using single-end sample barcoding, then pooled and co-amplified after Illumina adapter ligation. Beyond this particular receptor, the publication reports: Normalized Chao1 diversity was significantly lower in multiple sclerosis patients than controls, suggesting substantial peripheral T-cell clonal expansion. Direct clustering with F measure showed strong co-clustering of samples prepared in the same batch, prompting a batch-effect correction. Roughly 5 TRBV segments, including TRBV5-6, TRBV5-1 and TRBV20-1, were significantly more frequent in patients than controls. The control group was slightly older than the multiple sclerosis patient group.

Libraries were built with PCR. Reads for this sample came from an Illumina HiSeq 2500. To reduce PCR and sequencing biases, unique molecular identifiers were built into the TCR beta cDNA libraries. Approximately 500,000 cDNA molecules were obtained per 1 to 10 million input T cells, so each molecule approximated one T cell. The patient libraries were prepared and sequenced with the same protocol used for the earlier healthy control dataset. Within a given batch, samples were prepared together, multiplexed and sequenced on the same HiSeq lane. The authors' pipeline ran thus. Raw barcoded reads were processed with MIGEC, discarding single-read molecular identifier groups before consensus assembly and CDR3 extraction. Clonotype tables were post-analysed with VDJtools, normalizing diversity by down-sampling all datasets to the smallest sample size. In repertoire overlap clustering, CDR3 amino acid sequences, but not nucleotide sequences, were matched to correct batch-related cross-sample contamination. Through fastp at Q25 and MiXCR, TCRdb rebuilt clones from the public reads, retaining in-frame beta chains. Under each unique CDR3 protein, matching rows form one entry showing the most common genes and DNA. TCRdb, rather than the study authors, made the V and J calls. This sample has about half a million distinct CDR3 sequences in its table, and under 55% of those were observed once. In total, the top ten clones hold over 10% of the sample.

In this chain, TRBV5-1 is recombined with TRBJ2-1; a weak D assignment points to TRBD2 (5 bases agree). The DNA matches TRBJ2-7 better at its end, which makes the J call doubtful. This TCR came from a girl aged 10 to 17 with multiple sclerosis. Sequenced material: blood. The sequenced DNA: TGCGCCAGCAGCTTGGTTGGGCGTGGAGGATTCTCCTACAATGAGCAGTACTTC. Protein translation: CASSLVGRGGFSYNEQYF.